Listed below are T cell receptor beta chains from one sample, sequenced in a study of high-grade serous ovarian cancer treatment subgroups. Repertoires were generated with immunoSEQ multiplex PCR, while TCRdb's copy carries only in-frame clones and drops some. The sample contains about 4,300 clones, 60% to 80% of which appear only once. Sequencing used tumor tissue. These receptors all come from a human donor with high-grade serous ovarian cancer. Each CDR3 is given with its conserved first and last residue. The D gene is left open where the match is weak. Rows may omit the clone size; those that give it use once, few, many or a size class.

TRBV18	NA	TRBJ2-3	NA	CASSPPGKDTQYF	TGTGCCAGCTCACCCCCAGGGAAAGATACGCAGTATTTT
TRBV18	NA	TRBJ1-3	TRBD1	CASSPWTGKTIYF	TGTGCCAGCTCACCGTGGACAGGGAAAACCATATATTTT
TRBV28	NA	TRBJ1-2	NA	CASSSGLGANYGYTF	TGTGCCAGCAGTTCCGGACTGGGAGCTAACTATGGCTACACCTTC
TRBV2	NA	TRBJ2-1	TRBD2	CASTLAGGSNEQFF	TGTGCCAGCACCCTAGCGGGAGGTTCTAATGAGCAGTTCTTC
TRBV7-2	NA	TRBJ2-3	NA	CASSLSAERTDTQYF	TGTGCCAGCAGCTTATCAGCGGAGCGCACAGATACGCAGTATTTT
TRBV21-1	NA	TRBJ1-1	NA	CASRRRGYTIRTEAFF	TGTGCCAGCAGGCGGCGTGGCTACACAATTCGCACTGAAGCTTTCTTT
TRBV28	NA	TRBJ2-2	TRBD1	CASSSMDRVLTGELFF	TGTGCCAGCAGTTCGATGGACAGGGTGTTAACCGGGGAGCTGTTTTTT
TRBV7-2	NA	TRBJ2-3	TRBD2	CASSKRRTSDPVGDTQYF	TGTGCCAGCAGCAAGCGGAGGACTAGCGACCCTGTAGGAGATACGCAGTATTTT
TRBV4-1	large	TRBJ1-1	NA	CASSQSVNTEAFF	TGCGCCAGCAGCCAATCAGTGAACACTGAAGCTTTCTTT
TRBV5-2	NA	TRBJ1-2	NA	CASSQDPGPLYGYTF	TGCGCCAGCAGCCAAGATCCAGGGCCACTCTATGGCTACACCTTC
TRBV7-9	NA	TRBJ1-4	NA	CASSLDATNEKLFF	TGTGCCAGCAGCTTAGACGCAACTAATGAAAAACTGTTTTTT
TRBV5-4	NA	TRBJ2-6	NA	CASSFGGSGANVLTF	TGTGCCAGCAGCTTCGGCGGTTCTGGGGCCAACGTCCTGACTTTC
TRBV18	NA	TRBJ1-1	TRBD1	CASSPGPGGTEAFF	TGTGCCAGCTCACCAGGACCAGGGGGGACTGAAGCTTTCTTT
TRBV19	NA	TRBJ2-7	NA	CASSKYSQGYEQYF	TGTGCCAGTAGTAAATACAGCCAGGGCTACGAGCAGTACTTC
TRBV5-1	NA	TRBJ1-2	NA	CATGTNRNYGYTF	TGCGCCACCGGGACGAATAGAAACTATGGCTACACCTTC
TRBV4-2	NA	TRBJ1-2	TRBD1	CASSQGSNRGYGYTF	TGTGCCAGCAGCCAAGGAAGCAACAGGGGGTATGGCTACACCTTC
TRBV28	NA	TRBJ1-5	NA	CASSSDGRRSFYWNQPQHF	TGTGCCAGCAGTTCCGACGGGCGCAGAAGTTTTTATTGGAATCAGCCCCAGCATTTT
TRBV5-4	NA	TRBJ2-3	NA	CASSFIATTDTQYF	TGTGCCAGCAGCTTTATTGCGACGACGGATACGCAGTATTTT
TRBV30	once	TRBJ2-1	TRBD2	CARGTSVYNEQFF	TGTGCCCGCGGAACTAGCGTATACAATGAGCAGTTCTTC
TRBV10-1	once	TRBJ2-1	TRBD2	CASSEVSGSNNEQFF	TGCGCCAGCAGTGAAGTAAGCGGGAGTAACAATGAGCAGTTCTTC
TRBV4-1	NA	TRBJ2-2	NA	CASSRPPGAPGTGELFF	TGCGCCAGCAGCCGCCCTCCCGGGGCCCCGGGGACCGGGGAGCTGTTTTTT
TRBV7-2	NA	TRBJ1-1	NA	CASSLGGLTEAFF	TGTGCCAGCAGCTTAGGAGGGTTAACTGAAGCTTTCTTT
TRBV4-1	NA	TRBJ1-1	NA	CASSQDPHTLTEAFF	TGCGCCAGCAGCCAAGATCCCCACACCCTCACTGAAGCTTTCTTT
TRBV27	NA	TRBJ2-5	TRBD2	CASSSGLAGGPWETQYF	TGTGCCAGCAGTTCAGGACTAGCGGGAGGGCCGTGGGAGACCCAGTACTTC
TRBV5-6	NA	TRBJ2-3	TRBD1	CASSFPGTGGLGDTQYF	TGTGCCAGCAGTTTTCCCGGGACAGGGGGCCTTGGAGATACGCAGTATTTT
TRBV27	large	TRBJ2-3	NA	CASSLTVWGTDTQYF	TGTGCCAGCAGTTTAACCGTCTGGGGCACAGATACGCAGTATTTT
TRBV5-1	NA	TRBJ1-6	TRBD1	CASSYGQGGSSPLHF	TGCGCCAGCAGCTATGGACAGGGGGGAAGTTCACCCCTCCACTTT
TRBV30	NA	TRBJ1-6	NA	CAWSTGSYSPLHF	TGTGCCTGGAGTACAGGGTCATATTCACCCCTCCACTTT
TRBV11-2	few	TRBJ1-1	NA	CASSLAGVNTEAFF	TGTGCCAGCAGCTTAGCAGGGGTGAACACTGAAGCTTTCTTT
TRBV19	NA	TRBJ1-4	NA	CASSIAGNEDEKLFF	TGTGCCAGTAGTATCGCAGGGAACGAGGATGAAAAACTGTTTTTT
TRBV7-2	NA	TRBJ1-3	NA	CASSPTHGAYSGNTIYF	TGTGCCAGCAGCCCAACCCACGGGGCTTACTCTGGAAACACCATATATTTT
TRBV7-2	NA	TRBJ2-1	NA	CASSLVFSYNEQFF	TGTGCCAGCAGCTTAGTCTTCTCCTACAATGAGCAGTTCTTC
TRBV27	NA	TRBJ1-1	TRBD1	CASSLSIRGLRAFF	TGTGCCAGCAGTTTATCGATCAGGGGGCTTCGAGCTTTCTTT
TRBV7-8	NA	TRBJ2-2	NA	CASSLTGGTGELFF	TGTGCCAGCAGCTTAACGGGCGGAACCGGGGAGCTGTTTTTT
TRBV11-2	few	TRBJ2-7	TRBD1	CASSSGQGYEQYF	TGTGCCAGCAGCTCAGGACAGGGCTACGAGCAGTACTTC
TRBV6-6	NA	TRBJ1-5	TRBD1	CASRDRGGQPQHF	TGTGCCAGCAGAGACAGGGGAGGTCAGCCCCAGCATTTT
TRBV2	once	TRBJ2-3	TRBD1	CASSPFPARITGGSFQDTQYF	TGTGCCAGCAGTCCCTTTCCAGCCCGGATAACAGGGGGAAGTTTTCAAGATACGCAGTATTTT
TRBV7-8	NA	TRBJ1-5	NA	CASSLTRDQPQHF	TGTGCCAGCAGCTTAACCAGGGACCAGCCCCAGCATTTT
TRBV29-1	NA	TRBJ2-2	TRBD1	CSVENRGRAGELFF	TGCAGCGTTGAAAACAGGGGGAGAGCCGGGGAGCTGTTTTTT
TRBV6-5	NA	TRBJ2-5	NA	CASSPVSLRETQYF	TGTGCCAGCAGTCCAGTCAGCCTGCGGGAGACCCAGTACTTC
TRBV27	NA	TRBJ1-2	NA	CASSSGGADGYTF	TGTGCCAGCAGTTCGGGGGGCGCGGATGGCTACACCTTC
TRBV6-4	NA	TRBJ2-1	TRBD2	CASSAPSGFPVKQFF	TGTGCCAGCAGTGCCCCTAGCGGGTTCCCAGTTAAGCAGTTCTTC
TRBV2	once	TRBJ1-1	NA	CASSPQQENTEAFF	TGTGCCAGCAGCCCCCAACAGGAGAACACTGAAGCTTTCTTT
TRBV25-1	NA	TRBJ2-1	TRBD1	CASSEFGGTGGGNEQFF	TGTGCCAGCAGTGAATTCGGGGGGACAGGGGGGGGTAATGAGCAGTTCTTC
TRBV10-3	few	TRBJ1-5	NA	CAIAGQYSNQPQHF	TGTGCCATCGCAGGGCAATATAGCAATCAGCCCCAGCATTTT
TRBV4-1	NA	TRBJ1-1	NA	CASSQDQFRGRFTTEAFF	TGCGCCAGCAGCCAAGATCAGTTTCGAGGAAGGTTTACCACTGAAGCTTTCTTT
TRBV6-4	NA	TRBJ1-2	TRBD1	CASSDGTGYGYTF	TGTGCCAGCAGTGACGGGACAGGATATGGCTACACCTTC
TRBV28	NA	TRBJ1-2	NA	CASSLTGRVHGYTF	TGTGCCAGCAGCTTAACAGGAAGGGTACATGGCTACACCTTC
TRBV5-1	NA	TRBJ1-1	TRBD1	CASSQTGGLTEAFF	TGCGCCAGCAGCCAGACAGGGGGCCTCACTGAAGCTTTCTTT
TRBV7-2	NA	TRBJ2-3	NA	CASSLRQPGDTQYF	TGTGCCAGCAGCTTGAGACAGCCGGGGGATACGCAGTATTTT
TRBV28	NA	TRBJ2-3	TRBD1	CASSARTGRPGLSYLADTQYF	TGTGCCAGCAGTGCTAGGACAGGGAGGCCCGGACTTTCCTACCTGGCAGATACGCAGTATTTT
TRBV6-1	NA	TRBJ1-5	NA	CASSETEPQHF	TGTGCCAGCAGTGAGACCGAGCCCCAGCATTTT
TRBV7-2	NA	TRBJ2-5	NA	CASSLVRETQYF	TGTGCCAGCAGCTTAGTTAGGGAGACCCAGTACTTC
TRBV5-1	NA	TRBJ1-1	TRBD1	CASRSGAAWGTGRNTEAFF	TGCGCCAGCAGATCAGGGGCAGCTTGGGGGACAGGGCGGAACACTGAAGCTTTCTTT
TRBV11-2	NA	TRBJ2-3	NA	CASSLMGDTQYF	TGTGCCAGCAGCCTTATGGGAGATACGCAGTATTTT